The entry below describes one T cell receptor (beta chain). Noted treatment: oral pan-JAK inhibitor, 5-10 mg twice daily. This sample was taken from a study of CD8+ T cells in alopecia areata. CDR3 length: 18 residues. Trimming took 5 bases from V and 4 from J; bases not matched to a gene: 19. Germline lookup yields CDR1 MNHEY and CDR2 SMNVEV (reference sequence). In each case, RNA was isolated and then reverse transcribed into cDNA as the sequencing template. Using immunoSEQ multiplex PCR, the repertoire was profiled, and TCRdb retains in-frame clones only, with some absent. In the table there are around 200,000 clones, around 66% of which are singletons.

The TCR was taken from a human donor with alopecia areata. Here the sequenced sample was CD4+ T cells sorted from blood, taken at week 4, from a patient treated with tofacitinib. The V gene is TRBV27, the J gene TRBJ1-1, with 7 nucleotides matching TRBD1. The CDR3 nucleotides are TGTGCCAGCAGTCTCGGGGGCCACAGGGGTGGACTGAGCACTGAAGCTTTCTTT. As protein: CASSLGGHRGGLSTEAFF.